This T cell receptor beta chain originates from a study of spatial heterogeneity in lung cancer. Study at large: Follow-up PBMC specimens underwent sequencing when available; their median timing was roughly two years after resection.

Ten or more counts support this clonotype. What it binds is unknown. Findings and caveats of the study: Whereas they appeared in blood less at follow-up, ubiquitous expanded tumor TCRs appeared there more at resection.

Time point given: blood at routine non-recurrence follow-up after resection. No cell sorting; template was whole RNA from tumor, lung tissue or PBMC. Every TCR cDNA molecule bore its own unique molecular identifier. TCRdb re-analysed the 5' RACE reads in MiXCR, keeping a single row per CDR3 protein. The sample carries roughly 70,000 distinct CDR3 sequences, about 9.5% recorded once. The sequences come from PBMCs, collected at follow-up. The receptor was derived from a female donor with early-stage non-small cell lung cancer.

For the CDR3, the DNA is TGTGCCAGCAGCCAAGGGGGCATCAGGGAGGAGACCCAGTACTTC. It translates to CASSQGGIREETQYF. The rearrangement links TRBV14 to TRBJ2-5, with D perhaps given as TRBD1 or TRBD2 (5 bases each). The CDR3 extends over 15 amino acids. The V end lost 1 base, the J end lost 5 bases, and 14 bases lay between the germline ends. The germline gives CDR1 SGHDN, CDR2 FVKESK.